This is a list of T cell receptor beta chains from one sample in a study of blood T cell repertoires in COVID-19. The method was immunoSEQ multiplex PCR; TCRdb's version includes in-frame clones alone and lacks a portion of them. The sample lists approximately 280,000 clones, 89% occurring once. The sequencing input was peripheral blood. These receptors all come from an older woman with acute or convalescent COVID-19. The CDR3 runs from the conserved cysteine through the conserved F or W. D genes are given only for firm matches. Size values are once, few and many counts, or a class for expanded clones, and some rows have none.

D gene | J gene | V gene | clone size | CDR3 DNA | CDR3 protein
- | TRBJ1-5 | TRBV5-1 | - | TGCGCCAGCAGCTTGGTAGGAGGCAATCAGCCCCAGCATTTT | CASSLVGGNQPQHF
TRBD1 | TRBJ1-4 | TRBV27 | once | TGTGCCAGCAGTAGACAGGGGATCTCGACTAATGAAAAACTGTTTTTT | CASSRQGISTNEKLFF
TRBD1 | TRBJ2-4 | TRBV5-4 | - | TGCGCCAGCAGACAGGGGGGACGGGACATTCAGTACTTC | CASRQGGRDIQYF
- | TRBJ2-3 | TRBV27 | - | TGTGCCAGCAGTTATTACAGGGAGAGGTCAGATACGCAGTATTTT | CASSYYRERSDTQYF
TRBD2 | TRBJ2-7 | TRBV4-1 | - | TGCGCCAGCAGCTTTCGACTAGCGGGGAGAATCACCTACGAGCAGTACTTC | CASSFRLAGRITYEQYF
TRBD2 | TRBJ2-1 | TRBV20-1 | many | TGCAGTGCTAGCCCACTAGCGGTACAGTTCTTC | CSASPLAVQFF
TRBD2 | TRBJ2-2 | TRBV5-4 | - | TGTGCCAGCAGCCAGCGGGGGGGCTACGGGGAGCTGTTTTTT | CASSQRGGYGELFF
- | TRBJ2-5 | TRBV5-1 | - | TGCGCCAGCAGCTCCCGGGGTGATTACCATGAGACCCAGTACTTC | CASSSRGDYHETQYF
- | TRBJ1-6 | TRBV6-6 | few | TGTGCCAGCTACGCCCCCGGGTCACCCCTCCACTTT | CASYAPGSPLHF
TRBD1 | TRBJ2-7 | TRBV28 | - | TGTGCCAGCAGTTTGTGGGGACAGGGCCTCTACGAGCAGTACTTC | CASSLWGQGLYEQYF